The entry below describes one T cell receptor beta chain. The data were taken from a study of blood T cell repertoires in COVID-19. Study overall: The United States, Italy and Spain provided the acute and convalescent COVID-19 samples. Sample material is recorded as cDNA or gDNA derived from T cells, B-cell-depleted T cells, or PBMCs.

As originally analysed: Nucleated cell counts were estimated from reference gene primer amplification. Repertoires were generated with immunoSEQ multiplex PCR, while TCRdb's copy carries only in-frame clones and drops some. V and J calls and clone size follow that table, whereas D and trimming were derived from the DNA. This table has roughly 54,000 clones, approximately 90% appearing once. The length of the CDR3 is 18 residues. Trimming took 6 bases from V and 2 from J; bases not matched to a gene: 8. Per germline, CDR1 SGHAT and CDR2 FQNNGV. This TCR derives from a human donor in a cohort sampled during active COVID-19. The chain recombines TRBV11-2 with TRBJ2-3, with 16 bases fitting TRBD2. Material for sequencing was peripheral blood. The CDR3 DNA follows: TGTGCCAGCAGGGGACTAGCGGGGGGGCAATTTTACACAGATACGCAGTATTTT. Amino acid sequence: CASRGLAGGQFYTDTQYF.